Described below is a single T cell receptor beta chain sequence and its context. Which antigen it targets is not known. Base qualities were left out, and no much larger clone turns up one base away. The CDR3 starts with the cysteine, ends with the phenylalanine, and has 12 residues. The entry retains the CDR3 DNA only, 36 bases that are in frame from base 1. From a lookup of the germline V gene, CDR1 and CDR2 are MGHDK and SYGVNS. V gives up 4 bases and J gives up 14 bases, and the segment between their germline ends measures 14 bases. The sample originates from a study of Ad26.COV2.S vaccination and SARS-CoV-2 variants (dated by TCRdb to about 2021). For the wider study: Vaccine-arm donors came from COV1001, a multicentre, randomized, double-blind, placebo-controlled phase I-IIa trial of Ad26.COV2.S in healthy adults. Ad26.COV2.S was given intramuscularly at 5x10^10 or 1x10^11 viral particles, as a single shot or as two shots 56 days apart. Sequencing of the TCRbeta repertoire served to evaluate the specificity and breadth of SARS-CoV-2-reactive T cell receptors following Ad26.COV2.S vaccination. The TCR-sequenced set comprised about 32 samples: some 19 Ad26.COV2.S vaccine recipients, 5 placebo recipients and 8 SARS-CoV-2 convalescent individuals. Participants in the trial were split at random into five groups of five each, receiving low-dose or high-dose Ad26.COV2.S once or twice, or else placebo on both occasions. Blinding of investigators to trial group allocation was maintained during experiments and outcome assessment.

The immunoSEQ Assay was the method used to sequence TCRbeta CDR3 regions. After extraction, genomic DNA underwent amplification by bias-controlled multiplex PCR, followed by high-throughput sequencing. The study's own analysis went as follows. To quantify the absolute abundance of every unique TCRbeta CDR3 region, sequences were collapsed and filtered. T cell fraction was estimated by normalizing TCRbeta template counts to usable DNA, with usable DNA measured through amplification of reference genes found in all nucleated cells. Repertoire TCRs were annotated as SARS-CoV-2-specific by exact matching of V gene, CDR3 amino acid sequence and J gene to a known reactive TCR set. The reference SARS-CoV-2 TCR set came from MIRA and was filtered for enrichment in COVID-19-positive ImmuneCODE repertoires, removing public or cross-reactive TCRs. Using the MIRA antigens, annotated TCRs were further analysed by specific ORF or by position within an ORF. Breadth was defined as the number of annotated unique rearrangements divided by the total number of unique productive rearrangements, and depth was defined as the summed frequency of the annotated unique rearrangements. Two-sided Wilcoxon rank-sum tests were used to compare TCR breadth between groups. TCRdb mirrors the immuneACCESS table, restricted to in-frame sequences. Some clones are absent from its copies; in checked studies, under half trace to an unresolved V gene, and the reason for the others is unknown. The DNA gave D and trimming, while V, J and clone size come from that table. The table for this sample lists some 390,000 clones; approximately 90% of them were counted only once. The top ten clones comprise 3.5% of the sample.

The paper's findings and limits, for the study overall: Ad26.COV2.S recipients had higher spike-specific TCR breadth than placebo recipients (P = 0.0014). The authors noted that total T cell responses may have been underestimated by the TCR breadth and depth analyses. Vaccine and placebo recipients had similar non-spike TCR breadth, a finding consistent with the vaccine containing only spike. The study was not powered to compare responses between vaccine doses or regimens. After vaccination, spike-specific CD8+ and CD4+ T cell responses were reported to show substantial breadth.

What the treatment or condition label conveys for this sample: around 19 received Ad26.COV2.S at low or high dose, single or two shots; 5 received placebo; per-sample allocation not given. For vaccine and placebo recipients, repertoires were sequenced using samples collected on day 63 after the first injection. In Cohort 1b, more than 20 adults aged 18-55 years were enrolled at a single site in Boston, USA, between 29 July and 7 August 2020. Ad26.COV2.S consisted of a replication-incompetent adenovirus type 26 vector by which a prefusion-stabilized SARS-CoV-2 spike protein from the original Wuhan strain was expressed.

This TCR derives from a person between 18 and 65 years old who received the Ad26.COV2.S COVID-19 vaccine or a placebo. Recombination linked TRBV25-1 to TRBJ1-4, and the D gene may be TRBD1, 5 bases matching. Here the sequenced sample was peripheral blood, taken in a trial of Ad26.COV2.S vaccine versus placebo. The DNA reads as follows: TGTGCCAGCAGTGGGGGAACAGGAGTCCTGTTTTTT. Its translation is CASSGGTGVLFF.